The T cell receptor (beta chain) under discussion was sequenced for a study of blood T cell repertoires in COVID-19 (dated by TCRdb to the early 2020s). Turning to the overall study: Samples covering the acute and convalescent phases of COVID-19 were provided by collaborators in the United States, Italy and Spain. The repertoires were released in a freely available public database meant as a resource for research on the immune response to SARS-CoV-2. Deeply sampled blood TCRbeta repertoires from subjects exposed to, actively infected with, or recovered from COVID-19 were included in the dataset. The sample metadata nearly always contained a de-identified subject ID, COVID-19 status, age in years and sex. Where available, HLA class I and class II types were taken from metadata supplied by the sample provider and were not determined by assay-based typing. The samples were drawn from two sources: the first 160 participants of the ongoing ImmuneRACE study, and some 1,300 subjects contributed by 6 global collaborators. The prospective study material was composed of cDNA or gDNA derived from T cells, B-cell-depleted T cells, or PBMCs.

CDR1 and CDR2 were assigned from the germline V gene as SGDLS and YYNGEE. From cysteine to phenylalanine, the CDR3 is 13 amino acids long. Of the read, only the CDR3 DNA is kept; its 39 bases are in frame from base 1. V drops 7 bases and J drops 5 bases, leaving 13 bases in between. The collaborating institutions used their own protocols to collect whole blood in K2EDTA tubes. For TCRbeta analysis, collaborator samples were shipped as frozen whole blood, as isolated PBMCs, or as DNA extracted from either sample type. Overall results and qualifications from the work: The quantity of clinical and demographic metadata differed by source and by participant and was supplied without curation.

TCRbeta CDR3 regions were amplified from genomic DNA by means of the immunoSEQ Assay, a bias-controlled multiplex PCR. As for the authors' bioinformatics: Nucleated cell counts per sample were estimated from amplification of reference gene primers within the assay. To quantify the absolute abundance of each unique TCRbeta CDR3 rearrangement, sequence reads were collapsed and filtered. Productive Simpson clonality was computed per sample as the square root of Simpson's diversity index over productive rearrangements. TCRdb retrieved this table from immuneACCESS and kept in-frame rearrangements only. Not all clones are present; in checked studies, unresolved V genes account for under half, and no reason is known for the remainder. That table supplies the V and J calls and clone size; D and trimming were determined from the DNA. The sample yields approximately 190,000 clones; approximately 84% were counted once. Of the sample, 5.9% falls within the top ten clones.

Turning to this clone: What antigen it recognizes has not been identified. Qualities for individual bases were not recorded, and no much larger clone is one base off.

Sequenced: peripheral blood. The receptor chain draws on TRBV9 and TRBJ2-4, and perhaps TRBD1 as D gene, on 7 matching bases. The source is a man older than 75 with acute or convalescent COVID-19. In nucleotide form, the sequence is TGTGCCAGCGGGCAGGGGGAGGAAAACATTCAGTACTTC. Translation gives CASGQGEENIQYF. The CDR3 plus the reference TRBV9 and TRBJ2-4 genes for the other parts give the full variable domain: DSGVTQTPKHLITATGQRVTLRCSPRSGDLSVYWYQQSLDQGLQFLIQYYNGEERAKGNILERFSAQQFPDLHSELNLSSLELGDSALYFCASGQGEENIQYFGAGTRLSVL.